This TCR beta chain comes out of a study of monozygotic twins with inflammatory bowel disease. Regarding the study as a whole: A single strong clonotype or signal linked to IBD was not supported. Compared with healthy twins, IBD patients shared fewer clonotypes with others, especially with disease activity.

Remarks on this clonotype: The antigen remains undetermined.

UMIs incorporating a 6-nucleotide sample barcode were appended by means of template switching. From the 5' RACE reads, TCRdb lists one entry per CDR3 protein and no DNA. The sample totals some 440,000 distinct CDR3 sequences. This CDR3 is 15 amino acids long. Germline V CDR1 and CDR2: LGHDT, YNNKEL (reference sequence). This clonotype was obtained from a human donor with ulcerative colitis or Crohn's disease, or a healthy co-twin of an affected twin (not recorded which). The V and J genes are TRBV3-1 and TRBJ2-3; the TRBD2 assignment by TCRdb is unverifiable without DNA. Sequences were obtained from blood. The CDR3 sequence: CASSQERENTDTQYF.